This is a list of T cell receptor beta chains from one sample in a study of blood T cell repertoires in COVID-19. Sequencing was performed with immunoSEQ multiplex PCR; in TCRdb, only in-frame clones are kept and a portion is missing. The table has 90,000 to 150,000 clones, 75% to 90% seen once. The source material was peripheral blood. Every receptor here comes from a human donor in a cohort sampled during active COVID-19. Each CDR3 is given with its conserved first and last residue. A D gene is named only where the DNA matches it firmly. Clone size is given for some rows only: seen once, a few or many times, or a class if the clone is expanded.

size: NA; D: TRBD2; J: TRBJ2-7; V: TRBV7-7; DNA: TGTGCCAGCAGCCCCCGGCTAGCGGCTCCCTACGAGCAGTACTTC; CDR3: CASSPRLAAPYEQYF
size: once; D: NA; J: TRBJ1-2; V: TRBV11-2; DNA: TGTGCCAGCAGCTTACGGCAGGGTGGTGGCTACACCTTC; CDR3: CASSLRQGGGYTF
size: NA; D: NA; J: TRBJ1-2; V: TRBV28; DNA: TGTGCCAGCAGCCCTAGACAGGCTAATGGCTACACCTTC; CDR3: CASSPRQANGYTF
size: once; D: NA; J: TRBJ2-1; V: TRBV28; DNA: TGTGCCAGCAGTATTAGGGGCCATGAGCAGTTCTTC; CDR3: CASSIRGHEQFF
size: NA; D: NA; J: TRBJ2-3; V: TRBV2; DNA: TGTGCCAGCAGGACCGGGGATACGCAGTATTTT; CDR3: CASRTGDTQYF
size: NA; D: NA; J: TRBJ1-4; V: TRBV5-6; DNA: TGTGCCAGCAGCAGGGTGCAGCGGAGGTCCACTAATGAAAAACTGTTTTTT; CDR3: CASSRVQRRSTNEKLFF
size: once; D: NA; J: TRBJ2-7; V: TRBV3-1/TRBV3-2; DNA: TGTGCCAGCAGCTTAGGAGACGAGCAGTACTTC; CDR3: CASSLGDEQYF
size: NA; D: TRBD2; J: TRBJ2-7; V: TRBV3-1/TRBV3-2; DNA: TGTGCCAGCAGCCATGGGGGGGGAAGGTCCCTCGGCGAGCAGTACTTC; CDR3: CASSHGGGRSLGEQYF
size: NA; D: NA; J: TRBJ1-1; V: TRBV2; DNA: TGTGCCAGCAGCCACAGGGAAACGAACACTGAAGCTTTCTTT; CDR3: CASSHRETNTEAFF
size: NA; D: NA; J: TRBJ2-7; V: TRBV12-3/TRBV12-4; DNA: TGTGCCAGCTCCCTATCGGCAGGCCCCGAGCAGTACTTC; CDR3: CASSLSAGPEQYF
size: NA; D: TRBD2; J: TRBJ2-7; V: TRBV28; DNA: TGTGCCAGCAGTTTATTGGGGCCAGCGGGAGAGGGGTACGAGCAGTACTTC; CDR3: CASSLLGPAGEGYEQYF
size: NA; D: TRBD2; J: TRBJ2-7; V: TRBV2; DNA: TGTGCCAGCAGGTCGAGCGGGACCCTTCCCTACGAGCAGTACTTC; CDR3: CASRSSGTLPYEQYF
size: NA; D: TRBD1; J: TRBJ1-2; V: TRBV9; DNA: TGTGCCAGCAGCGCCTTCACAGGGGACTATGGCTACACCTTC; CDR3: CASSAFTGDYGYTF
size: NA; D: TRBD2; J: TRBJ2-7; V: TRBV6-1; DNA: TGTGCCAGCAGTGAAAAACCGACTAGCGGGAGAAACGAGCAGTACTTC; CDR3: CASSEKPTSGRNEQYF
size: NA; D: NA; J: TRBJ1-1; V: TRBV6-5; DNA: TGTGCCAACGTTTTAGCGGCCGGGATAACTGAAGCTTTCTTT; CDR3: CANVLAAGITEAFF
size: NA; D: NA; J: TRBJ2-3; V: TRBV5-8; DNA: TGTGCCAGCAGCAGTCGGACTGCCACAGATACGCAGTATTTT; CDR3: CASSSRTATDTQYF
size: NA; D: TRBD1; J: TRBJ1-6; V: TRBV11-2; DNA: TGTGCCAGCACGGTTTCGGGGACAGGGGAGAGGAACTCACCCCTCCACTTT; CDR3: CASTVSGTGERNSPLHF
size: NA; D: TRBD1; J: TRBJ1-3; V: TRBV12-5; DNA: TGTGCTAGTGGTTTGGTAGGGGGCCGCACTGGAAACACCATATATTTT; CDR3: CASGLVGGRTGNTIYF
size: NA; D: NA; J: TRBJ2-7; V: TRBV19; DNA: TGTGCCAGTAGTATCCAGGACAGCTACGAGCAGTACTTC; CDR3: CASSIQDSYEQYF
size: NA; D: NA; J: TRBJ1-1; V: TRBV12-3/TRBV12-4; DNA: TGTGCCAGCAGCCCTGAGACTTACACTGAAGCTTTCTTT; CDR3: CASSPETYTEAFF
size: NA; D: NA; J: TRBJ2-5; V: TRBV12-3/TRBV12-4; DNA: TGTGCCAGCAGCCTAGGAGAGACCCAGTACTTC; CDR3: CASSLGETQYF
size: NA; D: NA; J: TRBJ2-1; V: TRBV4-2; DNA: TGTGCCAGCAGCTCCGCTTCCGGGGGGCGATACAATGAGCAGTTCTTC; CDR3: CASSSASGGRYNEQFF
size: NA; D: TRBD1; J: TRBJ2-2; V: TRBV11-3; DNA: TGTGCCAGCAGCCAAGGACAGGGACGAAACACCGGGGAGCTGTTTTTT; CDR3: CASSQGQGRNTGELFF
size: NA; D: TRBD2; J: TRBJ2-3; V: TRBV19; DNA: TGTGCCAGTAGTCCCCCCCGTCGCGGGGGTACTGCGGATACGCAGTATTTT; CDR3: CASSPPRRGGTADTQYF
size: NA; D: NA; J: TRBJ2-7; V: TRBV12-3/TRBV12-4; DNA: TGTGCCAGCAGTTTTTTAGCGCTAGGCGAGCAGTACTTC; CDR3: CASSFLALGEQYF
size: NA; D: TRBD1; J: TRBJ1-2; V: TRBV9; DNA: TGTGCCAGCACAGGGGGTTACGGCTACACCTTC; CDR3: CASTGGYGYTF
size: NA; D: TRBD2; J: TRBJ2-3; V: TRBV11-2; DNA: TGTGCCAGCAGCTTGGGCGGGGGGTCGGATACGCAGTATTTT; CDR3: CASSLGGGSDTQYF
size: NA; D: TRBD1; J: TRBJ1-1; V: TRBV14; DNA: TGTGCCAGCAGCCAAATACAGGGGACTGAAGCTTTCTTT; CDR3: CASSQIQGTEAFF
size: NA; D: TRBD2; J: TRBJ2-2; V: TRBV6-4; DNA: TGTGCCAGCAGTGACTTAGCGGGAGCGAGCACCGGGGAGCTGTTTTTT; CDR3: CASSDLAGASTGELFF
size: once; D: NA; J: TRBJ2-7; V: TRBV5-1; DNA: TGCGCCAGCAGCTTGGCCACACTACCCCTGGGCGAGCAGTACTTC; CDR3: CASSLATLPLGEQYF
size: NA; D: NA; J: TRBJ1-6; V: TRBV5-1; DNA: TGCGCCAGCAGCCCAGGACGGGGTAATTCACCCCTCCACTTT; CDR3: CASSPGRGNSPLHF
size: NA; D: TRBD1; J: TRBJ1-3; V: TRBV6-5; DNA: TGTGCCAGCAGCGTAACAGGGGTAGGAAACACCATATATTTT; CDR3: CASSVTGVGNTIYF
size: NA; D: TRBD2; J: TRBJ2-3; V: TRBV6-5; DNA: TGTGCCATTAGCGGGGATCGCACAGATACGCAGTATTTT; CDR3: CAISGDRTDTQYF
size: NA; D: TRBD1; J: TRBJ1-2; V: TRBV30; DNA: TGTGCCTGGAAGCTGACAGGGGGCGCCGATGGCTACACCTTC; CDR3: CAWKLTGGADGYTF
size: NA; D: NA; J: TRBJ2-7; V: TRBV7-2; DNA: TGTGCCAGCAGCTCCTCCTTAGCGGTAGGCTACGAGCAGTACTTC; CDR3: CASSSSLAVGYEQYF
size: NA; D: NA; J: TRBJ2-1; V: TRBV4-1; DNA: TGCGCCAGCAGCCAAGGCCAGGGCTCCTACAATGAGCAGTTCTTC; CDR3: CASSQGQGSYNEQFF
size: NA; D: NA; J: TRBJ2-5; V: TRBV27; DNA: TGTGCCAGCAGTTCCCTAGCTTCCCAAGAGACCCAGTACTTC; CDR3: CASSSLASQETQYF
size: NA; D: NA; J: TRBJ1-2; V: TRBV19; DNA: TGTGCCAGTAGTTGGCAAGGGGCACGGGGCTACACCTTC; CDR3: CASSWQGARGYTF
size: NA; D: NA; J: TRBJ2-2; V: TRBV24-1; DNA: TGTGCCGCTGGGCTAGCCGGAGCCGGGGAGCTGTTTTTT; CDR3: CAAGLAGAGELFF
size: NA; D: NA; J: TRBJ1-3; V: TRBV7-8; DNA: TGTGCCAGCAGCTCAAAGCGGGAGACAGGTTTCGGAAACACCATATATTTT; CDR3: CASSSKRETGFGNTIYF
size: NA; D: TRBD2; J: TRBJ2-5; V: TRBV6-5; DNA: TGTGCCAGCAGCAAGCGGGGGGGCGCAGAGACCCAGTACTTC; CDR3: CASSKRGGAETQYF
size: NA; D: NA; J: TRBJ2-7; V: TRBV15; DNA: TGTGCCACCAGCAGAGATTGGAGCCTGCAGTACTTC; CDR3: CATSRDWSLQYF